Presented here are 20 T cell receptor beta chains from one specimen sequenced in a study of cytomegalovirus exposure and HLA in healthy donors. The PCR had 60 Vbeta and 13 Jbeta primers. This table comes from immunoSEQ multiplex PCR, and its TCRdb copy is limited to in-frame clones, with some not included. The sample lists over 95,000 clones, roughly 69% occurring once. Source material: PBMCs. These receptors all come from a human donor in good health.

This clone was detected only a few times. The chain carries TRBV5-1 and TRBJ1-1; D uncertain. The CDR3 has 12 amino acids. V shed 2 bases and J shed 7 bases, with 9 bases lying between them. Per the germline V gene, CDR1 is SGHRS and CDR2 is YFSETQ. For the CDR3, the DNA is TGCGCCAGCAGCTTTGGAAGCGGTGAAGCTTTCTTT. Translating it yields CASSFGSGEAFF.

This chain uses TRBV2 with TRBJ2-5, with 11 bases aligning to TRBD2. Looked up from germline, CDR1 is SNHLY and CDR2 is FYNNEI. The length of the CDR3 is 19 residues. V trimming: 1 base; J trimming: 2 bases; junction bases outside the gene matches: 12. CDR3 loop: CASSEGTPGASGGQETQYF. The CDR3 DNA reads TGTGCCAGCAGTGAAGGGACCCCGGGGGCTAGCGGGGGGCAAGAGACCCAGTACTTC.

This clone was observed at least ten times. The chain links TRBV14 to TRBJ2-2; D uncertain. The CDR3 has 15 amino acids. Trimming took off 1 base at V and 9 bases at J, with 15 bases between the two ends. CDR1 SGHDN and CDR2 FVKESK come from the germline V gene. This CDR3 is CASSQGLTAPRELFF. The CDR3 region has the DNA TGTGCCAGCAGCCAAGGGTTAACAGCCCCCCGGGAGCTGTTTTTT.

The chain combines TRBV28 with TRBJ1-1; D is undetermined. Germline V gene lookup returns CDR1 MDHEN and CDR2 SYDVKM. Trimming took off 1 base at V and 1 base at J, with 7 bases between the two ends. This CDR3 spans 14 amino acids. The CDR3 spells CASSLSGANTEAFF. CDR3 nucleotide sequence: TGTGCCAGCAGTTTATCAGGTGCGAACACTGAAGCTTTCTTT. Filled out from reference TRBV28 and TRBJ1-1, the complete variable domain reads DVKVTQSSRYLVKRTGEKVFLECVQDMDHENMFWYRQDPGLGLRLIYFSYDVKMKEKGDIPEGYSVSREKKERFSLILESASTNQTSMYLCASSLSGANTEAFFGQGTRLTVV.

CDR3 sequence reads: CASSLGLGGASNQPQHF. The CDR3 nucleotides read TGTGCCAGCAGCTTGGGCCTGGGAGGGGCTAGCAATCAGCCCCAGCATTTT. V gene TRBV7-9 combines with J gene TRBJ1-5; perhaps TRBD1 as D (5 bases). CDR3 length equals 17 residues. Germline-derived CDR1 and CDR2 are SEHNR and FQNEAQ (reference sequence). V lost 3 bases, J lost 0 bases, and 15 bases lay in between.

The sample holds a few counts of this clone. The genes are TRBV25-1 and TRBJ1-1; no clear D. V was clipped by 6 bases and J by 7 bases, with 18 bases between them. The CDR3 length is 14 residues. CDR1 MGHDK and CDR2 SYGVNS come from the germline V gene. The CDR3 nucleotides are TGTGCCAGCAGAATTCACATGCGGCAGAGTGAAGCTTTCTTT. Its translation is CASRIHMRQSEAFF.

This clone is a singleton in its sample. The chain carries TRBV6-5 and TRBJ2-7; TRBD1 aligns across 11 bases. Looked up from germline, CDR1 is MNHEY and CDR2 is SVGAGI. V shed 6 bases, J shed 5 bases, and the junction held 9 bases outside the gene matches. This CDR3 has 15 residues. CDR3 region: CASRLDRGLIDEQYF. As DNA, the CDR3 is TGTGCCAGCAGATTGGACAGGGGGCTTATCGACGAGCAGTACTTC.

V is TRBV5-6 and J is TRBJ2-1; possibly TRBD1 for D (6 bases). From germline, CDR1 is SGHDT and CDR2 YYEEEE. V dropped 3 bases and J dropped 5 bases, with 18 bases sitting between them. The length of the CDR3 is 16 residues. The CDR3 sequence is CASSSPVGAYNNEQFF. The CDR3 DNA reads TGTGCCAGCAGCTCCCCGGTGGGGGCCTATAACAATGAGCAGTTCTTC. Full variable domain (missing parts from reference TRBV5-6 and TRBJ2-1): DAGVTQSPTHLIKTRGQQVTLRCSPKSGHDTVSWYQQALGQGPQFIFQYYEEEERQRGNFPDRFSGHQFPNYSSELNVNALLLGDSALYLCASSSPVGAYNNEQFFGPGTRLTVL.

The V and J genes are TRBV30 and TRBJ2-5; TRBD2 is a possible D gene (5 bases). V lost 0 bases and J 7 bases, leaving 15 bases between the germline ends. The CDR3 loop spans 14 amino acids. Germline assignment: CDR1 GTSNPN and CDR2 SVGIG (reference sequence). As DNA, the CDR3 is TGTGCCTGGAGTGTACTGGTGGGCCGGGGGACCCAGTACTTC. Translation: CAWSVLVGRGTQYF.

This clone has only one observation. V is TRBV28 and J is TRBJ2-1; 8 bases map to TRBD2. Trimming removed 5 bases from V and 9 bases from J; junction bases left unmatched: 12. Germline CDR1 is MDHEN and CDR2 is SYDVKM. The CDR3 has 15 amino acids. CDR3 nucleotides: TGTGCCAGCAGTCCTACGCGGGGGGCCCCCGGTGAGCAGTTCTTC. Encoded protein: CASSPTRGAPGEQFF.

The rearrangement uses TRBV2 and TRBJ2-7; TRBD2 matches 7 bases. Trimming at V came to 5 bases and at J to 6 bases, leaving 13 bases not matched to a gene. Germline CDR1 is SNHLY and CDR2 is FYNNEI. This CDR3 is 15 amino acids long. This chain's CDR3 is CASSYEGGPIGEQYF. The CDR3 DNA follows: TGTGCCAGCAGTTACGAGGGAGGGCCGATCGGCGAGCAGTACTTC. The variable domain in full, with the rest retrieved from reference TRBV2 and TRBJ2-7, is EPEVTQTPSHQVTQMGQEVILRCVPISNHLYFYWYRQILGQKVEFLVSFYNNEISEKSEIFDDQFSVERPDGSNFTLKIRSTKLEDSAMYFCASSYEGGPIGEQYFGPGTRLTVT.

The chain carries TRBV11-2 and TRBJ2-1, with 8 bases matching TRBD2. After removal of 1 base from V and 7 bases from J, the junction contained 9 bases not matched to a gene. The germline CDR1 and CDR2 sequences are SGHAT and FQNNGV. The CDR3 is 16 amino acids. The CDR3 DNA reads TGTGCCAGCAGCTTAGTTGGTGCGGGAGGTGGGAATGAGCAGTTCTTC. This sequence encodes CASSLVGAGGGNEQFF. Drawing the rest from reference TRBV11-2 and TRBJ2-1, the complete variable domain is EAGVAQSPRYKIIEKRQSVAFWCNPISGHATLYWYQQILGQGPKLLIQFQNNGVVDDSQLPKDRFSAERLKGVDSTLKIQPAKLEDSAVYLCASSLVGAGGGNEQFFGPGTRLTVL.

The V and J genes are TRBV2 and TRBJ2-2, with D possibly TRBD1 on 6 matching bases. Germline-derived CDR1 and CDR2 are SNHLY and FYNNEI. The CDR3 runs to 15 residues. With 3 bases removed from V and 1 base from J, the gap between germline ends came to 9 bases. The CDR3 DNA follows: TGTGCCAGCAGTGAGCTCAGGGGGAACACCGGGGAGCTGTTTTTT. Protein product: CASSELRGNTGELFF.

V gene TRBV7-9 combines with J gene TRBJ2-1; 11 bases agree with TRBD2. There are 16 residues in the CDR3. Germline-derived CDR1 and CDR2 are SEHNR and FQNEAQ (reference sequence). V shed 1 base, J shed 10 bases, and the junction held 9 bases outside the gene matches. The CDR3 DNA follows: TGTGCCAGCAGCTTAGATGTCGTAGCGGGGGGGCTCGAGCAGTTCTTC. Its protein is CASSLDVVAGGLEQFF.

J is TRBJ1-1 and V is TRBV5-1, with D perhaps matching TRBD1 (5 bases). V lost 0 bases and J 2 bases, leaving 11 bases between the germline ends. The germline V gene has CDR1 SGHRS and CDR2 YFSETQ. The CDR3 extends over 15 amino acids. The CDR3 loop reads CASSLVGGGNTEAFF. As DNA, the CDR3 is TGCGCCAGCAGCTTGGTGGGGGGAGGAAACACTGAAGCTTTCTTT.

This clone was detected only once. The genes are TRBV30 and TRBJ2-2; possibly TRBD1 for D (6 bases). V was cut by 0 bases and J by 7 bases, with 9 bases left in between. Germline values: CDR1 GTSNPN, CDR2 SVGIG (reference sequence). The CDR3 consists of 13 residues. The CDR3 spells CAWSVGGGGELFF. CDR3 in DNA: TGTGCCTGGAGTGTAGGGGGTGGCGGGGAGCTGTTTTTT.

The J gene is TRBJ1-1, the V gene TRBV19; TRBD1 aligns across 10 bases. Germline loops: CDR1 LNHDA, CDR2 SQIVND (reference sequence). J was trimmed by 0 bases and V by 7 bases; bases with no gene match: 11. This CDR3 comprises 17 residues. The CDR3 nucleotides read TGTGCCAGTATCCGAGGACAGGGGGGATTCATGAACACTGAAGCTTTCTTT. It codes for CASIRGQGGFMNTEAFF.

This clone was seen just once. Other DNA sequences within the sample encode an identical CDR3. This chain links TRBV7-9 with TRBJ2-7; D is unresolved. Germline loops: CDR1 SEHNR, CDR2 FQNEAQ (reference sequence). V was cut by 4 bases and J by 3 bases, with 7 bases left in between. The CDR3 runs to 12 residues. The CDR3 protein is CASSSGHYEQYF. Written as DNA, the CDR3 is TGTGCCAGCAGCTCTGGCCACTACGAGCAGTACTTC.

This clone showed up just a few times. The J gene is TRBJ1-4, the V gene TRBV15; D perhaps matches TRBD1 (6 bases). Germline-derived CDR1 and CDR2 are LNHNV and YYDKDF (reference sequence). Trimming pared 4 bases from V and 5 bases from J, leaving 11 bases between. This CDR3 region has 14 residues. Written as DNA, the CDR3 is TGTGCCACCAGCAATACAGGGTCCAATGAAAAACTGTTTTTT. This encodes CATSNTGSNEKLFF.

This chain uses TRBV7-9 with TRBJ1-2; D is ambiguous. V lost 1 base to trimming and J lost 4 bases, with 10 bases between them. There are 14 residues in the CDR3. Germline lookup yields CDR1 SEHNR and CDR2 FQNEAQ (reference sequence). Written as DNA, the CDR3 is TGTGCCAGCAGCTTAGTTACAACGATCTATGGCTACACCTTC. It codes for CASSLVTTIYGYTF.